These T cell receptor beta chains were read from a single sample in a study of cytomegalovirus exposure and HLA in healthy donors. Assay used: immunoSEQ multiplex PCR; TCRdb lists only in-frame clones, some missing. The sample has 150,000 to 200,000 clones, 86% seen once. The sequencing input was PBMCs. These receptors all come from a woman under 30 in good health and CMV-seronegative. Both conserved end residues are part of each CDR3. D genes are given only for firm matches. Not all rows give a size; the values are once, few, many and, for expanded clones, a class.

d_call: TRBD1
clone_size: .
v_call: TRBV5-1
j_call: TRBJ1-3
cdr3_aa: CASSLAKPGGSGNTIYF
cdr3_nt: TGCGCCAGCAGCTTGGCCAAGCCAGGGGGCAGTGGAAACACCATATATTTT

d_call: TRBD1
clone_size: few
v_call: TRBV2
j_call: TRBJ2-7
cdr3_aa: CASSGSDRGLTYEQYF
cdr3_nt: TGTGCCAGCAGTGGTTCGGACAGGGGCTTGACCTACGAGCAGTACTTC

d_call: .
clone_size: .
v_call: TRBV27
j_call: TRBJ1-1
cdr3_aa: CATKQYMNTEAFF
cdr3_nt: TGTGCCACCAAACAGTACATGAACACTGAAGCTTTCTTT

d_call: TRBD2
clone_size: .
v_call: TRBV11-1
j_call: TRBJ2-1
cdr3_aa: CASSHPGSGKYNEQFF
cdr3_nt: TGTGCCAGCAGCCACCCTGGTAGCGGGAAATACAATGAGCAGTTCTTC

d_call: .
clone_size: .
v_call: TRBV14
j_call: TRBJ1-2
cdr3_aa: CASSQLGSDYGYTF
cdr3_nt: TGTGCCAGCAGCCAACTGGGTAGCGACTATGGCTACACCTTC

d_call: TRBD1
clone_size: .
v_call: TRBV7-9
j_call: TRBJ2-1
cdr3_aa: CASSPTGTDSYNEQFF
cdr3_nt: TGTGCCAGCAGCCCCACCGGGACAGACAGTTACAATGAGCAGTTCTTC

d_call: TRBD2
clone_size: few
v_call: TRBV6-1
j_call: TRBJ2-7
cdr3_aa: CASSDLIGLAGNYEQYF
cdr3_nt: TGTGCCAGCAGTGACCTCATCGGACTAGCGGGAAACTACGAGCAGTACTTC

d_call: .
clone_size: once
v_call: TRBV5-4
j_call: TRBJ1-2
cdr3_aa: CASSYGQKVNYGYTF
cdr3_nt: TGTGCCAGCAGCTACGGACAGAAAGTTAACTATGGCTACACCTTC

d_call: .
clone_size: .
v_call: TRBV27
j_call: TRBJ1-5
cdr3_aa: CASSLPGENQPQHF
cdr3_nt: TGTGCCAGCAGTTTACCGGGGGAGAATCAGCCCCAGCATTTT

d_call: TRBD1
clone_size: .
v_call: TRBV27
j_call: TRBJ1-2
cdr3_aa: CASSLSSGTGGRDGYTF
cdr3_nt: TGTGCCAGCAGTCTTTCTTCCGGGACAGGGGGCCGGGATGGCTACACCTTC

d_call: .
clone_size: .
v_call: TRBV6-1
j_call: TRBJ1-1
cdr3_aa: CASSEATLNTEAFF
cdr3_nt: TGTGCCAGCAGTGAAGCCACTTTAAACACTGAAGCTTTCTTT

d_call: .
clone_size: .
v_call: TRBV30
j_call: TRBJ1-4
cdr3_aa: CAWSRQAQANEKLFF
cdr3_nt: TGTGCCTGGAGTCGACAGGCACAGGCTAATGAAAAACTGTTTTTT

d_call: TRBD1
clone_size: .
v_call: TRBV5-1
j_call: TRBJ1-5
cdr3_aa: CASSFTGGNNQPQHF
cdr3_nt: TGCGCCAGCAGCTTCACAGGGGGCAATAATCAGCCCCAGCATTTT

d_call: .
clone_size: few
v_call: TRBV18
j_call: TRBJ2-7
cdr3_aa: CASRNSGSSYEQYF
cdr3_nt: TGTGCCAGCCGCAACTCCGGGAGTTCCTACGAGCAGTACTTC

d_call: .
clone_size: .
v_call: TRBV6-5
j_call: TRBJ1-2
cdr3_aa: CASSYSGVLSGYTF
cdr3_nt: TGTGCCAGCAGTTACTCGGGCGTCCTAAGTGGCTACACCTTC

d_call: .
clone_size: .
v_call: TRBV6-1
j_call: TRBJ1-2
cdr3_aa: CASSESGGKEGYTF
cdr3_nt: TGTGCCAGCAGTGAGAGTGGGGGGAAAGAGGGCTACACCTTC

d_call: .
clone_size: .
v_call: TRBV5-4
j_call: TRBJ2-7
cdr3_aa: CASSRLDRDAYEQYF
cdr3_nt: TGTGCCAGCAGCCGACTAGACAGGGATGCTTACGAGCAGTACTTC

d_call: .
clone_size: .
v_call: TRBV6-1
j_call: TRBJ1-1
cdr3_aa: CASSEFPGQHTEAFF
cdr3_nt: TGTGCCAGCAGTGAATTTCCCGGACAGCACACTGAAGCTTTCTTT

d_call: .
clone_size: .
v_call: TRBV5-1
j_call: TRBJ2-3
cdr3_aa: CASSLGGAGDTQYF
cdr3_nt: TGCGCCAGCAGCTTAGGGGGGGCCGGAGATACGCAGTATTTT

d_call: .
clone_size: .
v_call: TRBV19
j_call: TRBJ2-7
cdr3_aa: CASTQSSAGVSYEQYF
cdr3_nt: TGTGCCAGTACCCAGTCGTCGGCGGGTGTATCCTACGAGCAGTACTTC

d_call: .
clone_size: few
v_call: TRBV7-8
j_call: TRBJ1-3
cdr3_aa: CASSLSGGNSGNTIYF
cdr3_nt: TGTGCCAGCAGCTTAAGCGGGGGCAACTCTGGAAACACCATATATTTT

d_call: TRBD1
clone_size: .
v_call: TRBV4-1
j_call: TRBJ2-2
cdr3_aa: CASSPEQGTGELFF
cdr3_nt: TGCGCCAGCAGTCCCGAACAGGGGACCGGGGAGCTGTTTTTT

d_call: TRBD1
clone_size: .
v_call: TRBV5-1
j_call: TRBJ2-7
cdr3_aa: CASRDSYYEQYF
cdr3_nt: TGCGCCAGCCGGGACAGTTATTACGAGCAGTACTTC

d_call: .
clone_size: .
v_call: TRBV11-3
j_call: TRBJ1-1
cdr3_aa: CASSLRGNTEAFF
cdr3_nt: TGTGCCAGCAGCTTAAGGGGTAACACTGAAGCTTTCTTT

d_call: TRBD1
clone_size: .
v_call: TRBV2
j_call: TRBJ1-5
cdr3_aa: CASKRTGGMISNQPQHF
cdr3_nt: TGTGCCAGCAAACGAACAGGGGGTATGATCAGCAATCAGCCCCAGCATTTT

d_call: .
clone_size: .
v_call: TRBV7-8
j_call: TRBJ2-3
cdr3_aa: CASSLLLLLVDTQYF
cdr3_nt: TGTGCCAGCAGTCTTCTTCTCCTTCTAGTTGATACGCAGTATTTT

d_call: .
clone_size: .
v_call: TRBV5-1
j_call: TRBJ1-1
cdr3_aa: CASSLESPRGEAFF
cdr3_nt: TGCGCCAGCAGCTTGGAATCCCCCAGGGGTGAAGCTTTCTTT

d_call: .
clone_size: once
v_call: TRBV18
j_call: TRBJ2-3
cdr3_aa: CASSLRQTATDTQYF
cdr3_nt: TGTGCCAGCTCACTCCGACAGACGGCCACAGATACGCAGTATTTT

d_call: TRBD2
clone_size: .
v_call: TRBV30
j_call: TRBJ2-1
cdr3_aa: CAWSGLGLAGGPSSYNEQFF
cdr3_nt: TGTGCCTGGAGTGGACTCGGGCTAGCGGGGGGCCCAAGCTCCTACAATGAGCAGTTCTTC

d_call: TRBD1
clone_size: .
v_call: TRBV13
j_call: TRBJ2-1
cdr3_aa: CASSETAGTANNEQFF
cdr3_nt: TGTGCCAGCAGCGAAACCGCCGGGACAGCCAACAATGAGCAGTTCTTC

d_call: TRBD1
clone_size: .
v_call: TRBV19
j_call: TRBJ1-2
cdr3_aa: CASSITGQGAYGYTF
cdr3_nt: TGTGCCAGTAGTATAACAGGACAGGGTGCCTATGGCTACACCTTC

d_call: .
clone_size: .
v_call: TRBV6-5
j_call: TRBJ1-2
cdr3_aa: CASSYLTTGSGYTF
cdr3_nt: TGTGCCAGCAGTTACCTTACAACAGGGTCTGGCTACACCTTC

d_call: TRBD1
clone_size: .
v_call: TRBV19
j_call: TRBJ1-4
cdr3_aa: CASSIGTGVEKLFF
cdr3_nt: TGTGCCAGTAGTATAGGGACAGGGGTTGAAAAACTGTTTTTT

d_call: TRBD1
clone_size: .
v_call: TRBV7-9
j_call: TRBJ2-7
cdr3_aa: CASNPEGARGYEQYF
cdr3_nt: TGTGCCAGCAACCCAGAGGGGGCGCGTGGCTACGAGCAGTACTTC

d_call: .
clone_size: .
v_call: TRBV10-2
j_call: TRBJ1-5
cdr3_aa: CASSESSSNQPQHF
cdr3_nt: TGCGCCAGCAGTGAGTCTAGTTCCAATCAGCCCCAGCATTTT

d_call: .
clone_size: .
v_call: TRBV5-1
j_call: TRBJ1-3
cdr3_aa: CASSLAAGAGNTIYF
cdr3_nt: TGCGCCAGCAGCTTGGCGGCGGGCGCGGGGAACACCATATATTTT

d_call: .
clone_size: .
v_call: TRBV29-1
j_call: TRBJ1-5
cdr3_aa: CSVEPGGNQPQHF
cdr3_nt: TGCAGCGTTGAACCCGGCGGGAATCAGCCCCAGCATTTT

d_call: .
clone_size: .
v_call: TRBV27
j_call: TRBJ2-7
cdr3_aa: CASSHRGGDRDEQYF
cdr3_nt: TGTGCCAGCAGTCACCGCGGAGGGGACCGGGACGAGCAGTACTTC

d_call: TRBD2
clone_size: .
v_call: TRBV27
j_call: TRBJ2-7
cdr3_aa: CASRASGYYEQYF
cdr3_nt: TGTGCCAGCAGGGCTAGCGGATACTACGAGCAGTACTTC

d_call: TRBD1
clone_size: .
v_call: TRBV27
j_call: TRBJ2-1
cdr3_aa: CASSSLGRQGYNEQFF
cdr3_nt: TGTGCCAGCAGTTCTTTAGGGCGACAGGGTTACAATGAGCAGTTCTTC

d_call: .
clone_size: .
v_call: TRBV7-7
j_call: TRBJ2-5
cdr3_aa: CASSSDRQETQYF
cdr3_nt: TGTGCCAGCAGCTCTGACAGGCAAGAGACCCAGTACTTC

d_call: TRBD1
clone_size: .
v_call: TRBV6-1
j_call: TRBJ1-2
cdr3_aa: CASSEIRQGRHYGYTF
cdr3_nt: TGTGCCAGCAGTGAAATCCGACAGGGTCGACACTATGGCTACACCTTC

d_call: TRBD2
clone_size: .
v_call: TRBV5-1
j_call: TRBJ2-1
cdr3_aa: CASTDWGGEQFF
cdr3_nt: TGCGCCAGCACGGACTGGGGGGGTGAGCAGTTCTTC

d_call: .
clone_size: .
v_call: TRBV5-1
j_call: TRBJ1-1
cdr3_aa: CASSLEGNRAFF
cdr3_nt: TGCGCCAGCAGCTTGGAGGGGAACAGGGCTTTCTTT

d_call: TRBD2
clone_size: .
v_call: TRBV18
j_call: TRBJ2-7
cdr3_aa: CASSPGTSGAYEQYF
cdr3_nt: TGTGCCAGCTCACCAGGGACTAGCGGAGCCTACGAGCAGTACTTC

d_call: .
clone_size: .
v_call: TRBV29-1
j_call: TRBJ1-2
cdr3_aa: CSVREGGYGYTF
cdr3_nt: TGCAGCGTTAGGGAGGGAGGCTATGGCTACACCTTC

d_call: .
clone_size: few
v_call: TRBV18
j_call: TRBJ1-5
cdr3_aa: CASSPGGGASQHF
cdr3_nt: TGTGCCAGCTCACCCGGGGGGGGCGCGTCCCAGCATTTT

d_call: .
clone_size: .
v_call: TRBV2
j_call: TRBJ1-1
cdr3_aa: CASSDGGSEAFF
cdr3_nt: TGTGCCAGCAGTGATGGAGGCAGTGAAGCTTTCTTT

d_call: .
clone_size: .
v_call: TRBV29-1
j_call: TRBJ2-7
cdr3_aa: CSVQPGSWGEQYF
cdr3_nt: TGCAGCGTTCAACCGGGGTCCTGGGGTGAGCAGTACTTC

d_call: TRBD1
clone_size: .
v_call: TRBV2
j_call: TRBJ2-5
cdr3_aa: CASSAGTGSPSRLGQETQYF
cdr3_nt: TGTGCCAGCAGTGCCGGGACAGGGTCCCCCTCAAGACTTGGGCAAGAGACCCAGTACTTC

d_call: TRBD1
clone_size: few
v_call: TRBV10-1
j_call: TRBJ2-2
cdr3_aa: CASSTGADLGELFF
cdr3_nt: TGCGCCAGCAGTACAGGGGCTGATCTCGGGGAGCTGTTTTTT

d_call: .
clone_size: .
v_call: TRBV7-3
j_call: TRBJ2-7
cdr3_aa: CASSFGGSAGEQYF
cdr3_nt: TGTGCCAGCAGCTTTGGGGGCAGTGCGGGCGAGCAGTACTTC

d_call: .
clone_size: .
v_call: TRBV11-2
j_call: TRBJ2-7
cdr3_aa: CASSSRSYEQYF
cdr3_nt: TGTGCCAGCAGCTCCCGGTCCTACGAGCAGTACTTC

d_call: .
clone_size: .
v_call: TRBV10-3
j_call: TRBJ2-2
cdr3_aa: CAISDLGTRYTGELFF
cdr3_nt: TGTGCCATCAGTGATTTGGGGACAAGGTACACCGGGGAGCTGTTTTTT

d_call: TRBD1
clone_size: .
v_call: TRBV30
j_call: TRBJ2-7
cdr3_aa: CAWSRDRSSEQYF
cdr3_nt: TGTGCCTGGAGCCGGGACAGGAGTAGCGAGCAGTACTTC

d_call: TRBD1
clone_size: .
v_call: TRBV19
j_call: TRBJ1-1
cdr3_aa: CASSGQANTEAFF
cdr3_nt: TGTGCCAGTTCAGGACAGGCCAACACTGAAGCTTTCTTT